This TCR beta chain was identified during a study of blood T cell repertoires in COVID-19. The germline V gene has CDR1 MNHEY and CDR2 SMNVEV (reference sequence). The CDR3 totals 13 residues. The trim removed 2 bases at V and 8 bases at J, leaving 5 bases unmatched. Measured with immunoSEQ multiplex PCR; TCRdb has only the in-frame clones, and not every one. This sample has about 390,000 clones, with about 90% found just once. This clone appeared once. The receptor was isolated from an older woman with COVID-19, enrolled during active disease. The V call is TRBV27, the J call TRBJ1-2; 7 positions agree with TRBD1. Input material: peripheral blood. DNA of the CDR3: TGTGCCAGCAGTTTAGTGGGGACAGAAGGCTACACCTTC. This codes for CASSLVGTEGYTF.